These T cell receptor beta chains were read from a single sample in a study of beta chain features in type 1 diabetes. Using immunoSEQ multiplex PCR, the repertoire was profiled, and TCRdb retains in-frame clones only, with some absent. The sample holds over 200,000 clones; 11% are singletons and the top ten take 0.017%. The specimen sequenced was naive CD4+ T cells from blood. These receptors all stem from a man aged 25 to 40 with type 1 diabetes. Both conserved end residues are part of each CDR3. The D gene is left open where the match is weak. Only some rows state a clone size, as once, few, many or a class for expanded clones.

clone_size d_call j_call v_call cdr3_aa cdr3_nt
NA TRBD1 TRBJ1-1 TRBV5-1 CASSRGQPNTEAFF TGCGCCAGCAGCAGGGGACAGCCGAACACTGAAGCTTTCTTT
few NA TRBJ2-7 TRBV10-3 CAASYREPLQEQYF TGTGCCGCGTCATACAGGGAGCCCCTTCAAGAGCAGTACTTC
NA NA TRBJ2-3 TRBV2 CASSGQLRTDTQYF TGTGCCAGCAGCGGACAGTTGCGCACAGATACGCAGTATTTT
NA NA TRBJ1-2 TRBV18 CASSLLPGSGTF TGTGCCAGCTCACTTCTTCCGGGGTCCGGGACCTTC
NA NA TRBJ2-1 TRBV6-6 CASSYPPGTSYNEQFF TGTGCCAGCAGTTATCCCCCCGGGACTTCGTACAATGAGCAGTTCTTC
NA TRBD2 TRBJ2-7 TRBV5-8 CASSLGLAGGFDEQYF TGTGCCAGCAGCTTGGGACTAGCGGGGGGATTCGACGAGCAGTACTTC
NA NA TRBJ2-7 TRBV7-2 CASSEGMLGEQYF TGTGCCAGCAGCGAGGGCATGCTGGGGGAGCAGTACTTC
NA NA TRBJ1-5 TRBV18 CASSPNGGGADQPQHF TGTGCCAGCTCACCTAACGGAGGAGGGGCGGATCAGCCCCAGCATTTT
few NA TRBJ2-3 TRBV7-3 CASSPRGLTDTQYF TGTGCCAGCAGCCCCCGGGGGTTGACAGATACGCAGTATTTT
few TRBD1 TRBJ1-5 TRBV30 CAWSIRGPNQPQHF TGTGCCTGGAGTATCAGGGGGCCGAATCAGCCCCAGCATTTT
NA NA TRBJ2-1 TRBV10-3 CAISEEAGNEQFF TGTGCCATCAGTGAGGAGGCAGGGAATGAGCAGTTCTTC
NA NA TRBJ2-1 TRBV5-1 CASSRIPYARGNLYNEQFF TGCGCCAGCAGCCGTATCCCTTACGCCCGGGGGAACCTCTACAATGAGCAGTTCTTC
few TRBD1 TRBJ2-7 TRBV10-2 CASSEYGQGAYEQYF TGCGCCAGCAGTGAGTATGGACAGGGTGCTTACGAGCAGTACTTC
NA TRBD1 TRBJ1-2 TRBV18 CASSPTRTGHYYGYTF TGTGCCAGCTCACCTACCCGGACAGGGCATTACTATGGCTACACCTTC
few NA TRBJ2-7 TRBV2 CASSLDSHYEQYF TGTGCCAGCTCCCTTGACAGCCACTACGAGCAGTACTTC
NA NA TRBJ1-4 TRBV4-1 CASSHLFEKLFF TGCGCCAGCAGCCACTTATTCGAAAAACTGTTTTTT
once NA TRBJ2-3 TRBV7-9 CASSLDSYPPTDTQYF TGTGCCAGCAGCTTAGACTCCTATCCCCCGACAGATACGCAGTATTTT
NA NA TRBJ1-2 TRBV15 CATSRETRVGGGYTF TGTGCCACCAGCAGAGAGACACGGGTGGGAGGAGGCTACACCTTC
few NA TRBJ2-5 TRBV29-1 CSVASQVETQYF TGCAGCGTTGCATCGCAGGTAGAGACCCAGTACTTC
few NA TRBJ2-5 TRBV6-5 CASSWSSPQETQYF TGTGCCAGCAGTTGGTCTAGCCCCCAAGAGACCCAGTACTTC
few NA TRBJ2-2 TRBV19 CASSSPGDTGELFF TGTGCCAGTAGTTCGCCGGGGGACACCGGGGAGCTGTTTTTT
few TRBD1 TRBJ2-2 TRBV5-1 CASSVDRGNTGELFF TGCGCCAGCAGCGTTGACAGGGGTAACACCGGGGAGCTGTTTTTT
few NA TRBJ1-5 TRBV15 CATSRDPGAYGKPQHF TGTGCCACCAGCAGAGACCCGGGCGCGTACGGGAAGCCCCAGCATTTT
few TRBD1 TRBJ2-2 TRBV18 CASSPRDSSTGELFF TGTGCCAGCTCACCACGGGACAGTTCGACCGGGGAGCTGTTTTTT
few NA TRBJ2-5 TRBV28 CASSRGTVQETQYF TGTGCCAGCAGTCGCGGGACAGTCCAAGAGACCCAGTACTTC
NA TRBD1 TRBJ2-2 TRBV10-3 CAISGDRENTGELFF TGTGCCATCAGTGGGGACAGGGAGAACACCGGGGAGCTGTTTTTT
few TRBD1 TRBJ2-7 TRBV9 CASSVASGGEQYF TGTGCCAGCAGCGTAGCGTCAGGGGGCGAGCAGTACTTC
few NA TRBJ1-1 TRBV9 CASSVDGGRNTEAFF TGTGCCAGCAGCGTAGACGGGGGGAGGAACACTGAAGCTTTCTTT
few NA TRBJ2-7 TRBV28 CASSLTAYEQYF TGTGCCAGCAGTTTGACAGCCTACGAGCAGTACTTC
few TRBD2 TRBJ2-5 TRBV10-3 CAISRLAGSQETQYF TGTGCCATCAGCAGACTAGCGGGGAGCCAAGAGACCCAGTACTTC
NA TRBD2 TRBJ2-1 TRBV9 CASSVDWRGTYNEQFF TGTGCCAGCAGCGTAGACTGGCGGGGGACCTACAATGAGCAGTTCTTC
few NA TRBJ1-1 TRBV5-1 CASSLGDMNTEAFF TGCGCCAGCAGCTTGGGGGACATGAACACTGAAGCTTTCTTT
few TRBD1 TRBJ1-2 TRBV10-3 CAISEPGDRADGYTF TGTGCCATCAGTGAGCCTGGGGACAGGGCCGATGGCTACACCTTC
NA TRBD2 TRBJ2-3 TRBV5-1 CASSLEASGVDTQYF TGCGCCAGCAGCTTGGAGGCTAGCGGGGTTGATACGCAGTATTTT
NA TRBD1 TRBJ2-2 TRBV7-3 CASSLAGTVNTGELFF TGTGCCAGCAGCTTAGCCGGGACAGTGAACACCGGGGAGCTGTTTTTT
few NA TRBJ1-2 TRBV5-1 CASSLATAAPSGTF TGCGCCAGCAGCTTGGCGACGGCAGCTCCGTCGGGCACCTTC
NA NA TRBJ1-2 TRBV2 CASSGDFFRGYTF TGTGCCAGCAGTGGGGACTTCTTCAGGGGCTACACCTTC
few TRBD2 TRBJ2-1 TRBV9 CASSPSGSSYNEQFF TGTGCCAGCAGCCCTAGCGGGAGCTCCTACAATGAGCAGTTCTTC